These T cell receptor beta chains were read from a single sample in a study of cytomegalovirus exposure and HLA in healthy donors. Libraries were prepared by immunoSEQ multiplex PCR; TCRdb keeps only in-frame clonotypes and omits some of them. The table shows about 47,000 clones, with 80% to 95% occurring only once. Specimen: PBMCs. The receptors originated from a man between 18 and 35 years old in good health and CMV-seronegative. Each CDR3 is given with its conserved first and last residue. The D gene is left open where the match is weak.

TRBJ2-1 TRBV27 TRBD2 CASSFRGLGANEQFF TGTGCCAGCAGTTTTAGGGGACTAGGAGCCAATGAGCAGTTCTTC
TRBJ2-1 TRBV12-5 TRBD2 CASGSSGGLYNEQFF TGTGCTAGTGGTTCTAGCGGGGGATTGTACAATGAGCAGTTCTTC
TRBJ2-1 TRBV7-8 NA CASSPYYLSSYNEQFF TGTGCCAGCAGCCCCTATTATCTAAGCTCCTACAATGAGCAGTTCTTC
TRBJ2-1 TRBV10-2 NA CASSGPGLNEQFF TGCGCCAGCAGTGGCCCGGGACTCAATGAGCAGTTCTTC
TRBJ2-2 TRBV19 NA CASSRQAPNTGELFF TGTGCCAGTAGTCGACAGGCCCCGAACACCGGGGAGCTGTTTTTT
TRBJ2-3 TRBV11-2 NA CASRSYREQILDTQYF TGTGCCAGCCGATCCTACAGGGAGCAAATCCTAGATACGCAGTATTTT
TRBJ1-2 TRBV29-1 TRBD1 CSVVLGNRGNNYGYTF TGCAGCGTTGTCCTAGGGAACAGGGGCAACAACTATGGCTACACCTTC
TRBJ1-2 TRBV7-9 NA CASSFGQGPLYGYTF TGTGCCAGCAGCTTTGGCCAGGGTCCTTTATATGGCTACACCTTC
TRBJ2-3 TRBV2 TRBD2 CASSEDHGGGYSHTQYF TGTGCCAGCAGTGAAGACCACGGCGGGGGGTACTCGCATACGCAGTATTTT
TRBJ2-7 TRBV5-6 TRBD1 CASSGGWPGGSYEQYF TGTGCCAGCAGCGGTGGTTGGCCAGGGGGTTCCTACGAGCAGTACTTC